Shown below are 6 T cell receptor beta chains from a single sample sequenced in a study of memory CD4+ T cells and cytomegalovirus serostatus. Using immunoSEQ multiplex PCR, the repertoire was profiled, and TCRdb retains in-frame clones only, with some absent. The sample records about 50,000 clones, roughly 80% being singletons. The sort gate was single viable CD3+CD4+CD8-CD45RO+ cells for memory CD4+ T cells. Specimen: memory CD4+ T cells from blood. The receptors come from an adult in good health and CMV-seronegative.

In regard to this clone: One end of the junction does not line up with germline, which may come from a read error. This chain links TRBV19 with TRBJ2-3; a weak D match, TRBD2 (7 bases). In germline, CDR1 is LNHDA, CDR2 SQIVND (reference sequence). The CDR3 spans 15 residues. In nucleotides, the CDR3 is TGTGCCAGTACCCCGAGAGGGGGGGGCACGGATACGCAGTATTTT. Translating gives CASTPRGGGTDTQYF.

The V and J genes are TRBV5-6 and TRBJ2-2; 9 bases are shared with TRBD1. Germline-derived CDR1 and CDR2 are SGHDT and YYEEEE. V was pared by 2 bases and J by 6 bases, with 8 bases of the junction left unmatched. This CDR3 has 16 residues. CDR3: CASSLIPGQGSGELFF. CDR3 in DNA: TGTGCCAGCAGCTTAATACCGGGACAGGGATCCGGGGAGCTGTTTTTT. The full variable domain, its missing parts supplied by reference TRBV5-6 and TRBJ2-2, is DAGVTQSPTHLIKTRGQQVTLRCSPKSGHDTVSWYQQALGQGPQFIFQYYEEEERQRGNFPDRFSGHQFPNYSSELNVNALLLGDSALYLCASSLIPGQGSGELFFGEGSRLTVL.

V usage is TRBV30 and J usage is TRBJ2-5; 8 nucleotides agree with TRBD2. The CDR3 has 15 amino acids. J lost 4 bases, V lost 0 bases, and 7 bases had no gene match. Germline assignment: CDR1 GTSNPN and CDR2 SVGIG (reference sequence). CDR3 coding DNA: TGTGCCTGGAGTGTAGCCGGGGGGGCTTTAGAGACCCAGTACTTC. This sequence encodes CAWSVAGGALETQYF.

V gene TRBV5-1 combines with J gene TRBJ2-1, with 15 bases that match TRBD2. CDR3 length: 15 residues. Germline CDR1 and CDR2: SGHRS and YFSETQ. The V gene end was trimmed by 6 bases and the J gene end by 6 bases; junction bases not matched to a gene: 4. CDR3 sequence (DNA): TGCGCCAGCATGGGACTAGCGGGGGGAGGCAATGAGCAGTTCTTC. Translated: CASMGLAGGGNEQFF.

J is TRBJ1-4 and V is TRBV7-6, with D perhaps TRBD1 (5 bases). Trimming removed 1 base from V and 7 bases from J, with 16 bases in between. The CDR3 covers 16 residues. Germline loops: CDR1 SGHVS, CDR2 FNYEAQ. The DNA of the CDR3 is TGTGCCAGCAGCTTAGGGCCGGCTGGGGGAGGTGAAAAACTGTTTTTT. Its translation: CASSLGPAGGGEKLFF.

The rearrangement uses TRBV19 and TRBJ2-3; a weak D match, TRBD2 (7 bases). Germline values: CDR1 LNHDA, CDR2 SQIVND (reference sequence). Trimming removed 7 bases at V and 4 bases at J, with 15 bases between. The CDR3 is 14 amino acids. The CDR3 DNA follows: TGTGCCAGTACCAACGGGGGGCGGGCAGATACGCAGTATTTT. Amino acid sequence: CASTNGGRADTQYF.